This T cell receptor (beta chain) was sequenced for a study of blood T cell repertoires in COVID-19 (dated by TCRdb to about 2020). General notes on the study: Collaborator samples came from the United States, Italy and Spain and covered acute and convalescent phases of COVID-19. Deeply sampled blood TCRbeta repertoires from subjects exposed to, actively infected with, or recovered from COVID-19 were included in the dataset. The prospective study material was composed of cDNA or gDNA derived from T cells, B-cell-depleted T cells, or PBMCs. Samples were obtained from the ongoing ImmuneRACE study (first 160 participants) and from 1,000 to 1,500 subjects provided by 6 global collaborators. Where HLA class I and class II types were available, the types were taken from metadata supplied by the sample provider, not from assay-based typing. The repertoires were released in a freely available public database intended as a resource for research on the immune response to SARS-CoV-2. The sample metadata nearly always contained a de-identified subject ID, COVID-19 status, age in years and sex.

Paper-wide results and their limitations: The amount of clinical and demographic metadata varied by source and participant and was provided uncurated.

Participants in the prospective study were aged about 18 to 95 years, lived in approximately 26 United States geographic areas, and enrolled through a virtual design. To assign participants to cohorts, the prospective study relied on clinical history that participants themselves reported in a screening survey and a study questionnaire. Mobile phlebotomists in the prospective study collected whole blood, serum and a nasopharyngeal or oropharyngeal swab from every participant. Additional blood draws and questionnaires over a 2-month period could optionally be provided by prospective study participants. Blood samples from the prospective study were shipped frozen or at room temperature prior to DNA extraction. With respect to this clone: Its antigen is currently not known. No base quality information exists; no much larger clone differs at one position.

The immunoSEQ Assay, a bias-controlled multiplex PCR, was used to amplify TCRbeta CDR3 regions from genomic DNA. Per the source publication's procedure: The number of nucleated cells in each sample was estimated from the amplification of reference gene primers within the assay. To quantify the absolute abundance of each unique TCRbeta CDR3 rearrangement, sequence reads were collapsed and filtered. For each sample, productive Simpson clonality was calculated as the square root of Simpson's diversity index across productive rearrangements. TCRdb mirrors the immuneACCESS table, restricted to in-frame sequences. Some clones are absent from its copies; in checked studies, under half trace to an unresolved V gene, and the reason for the others is unknown. V, J and clone size derive from that table, while D and trimming were established from the DNA sequence. In this sample the table shows about 180,000 clones, about 90% of which occur a single time. Over 0.95% of the sample rests with the top ten.

Input material: PBMCs or T cells enriched from blood (not recorded which). This TCR was recovered from a human donor with acute COVID-19. The donor label of this sample is uncertain.

The bases are TGTGCCAGCAGCTCCCGGACTAGTAGCACAGATACGCAGTATTTT. This translates into CASSSRTSSTDTQYF. Rearrangement joined TRBV21-1 to TRBJ2-3; TRBD2 is the table's D call, not checked against the DNA. TRBV21-1 is labeled a pseudogene. Taken from cysteine to phenylalanine, the CDR3 has 15 residues. Only the CDR3 DNA is retained, 45 bases long and in frame from the first base.